This T cell receptor (beta chain) originates from a study of blood T cell repertoires in COVID-19. Turning to the study itself: COVID-19 samples from acute and convalescent phases originated in the United States, Italy and Spain. In each case, the material was cDNA or gDNA derived from T cells, B-cell-depleted T cells, or PBMCs.

In the original analysis: Amplification with reference gene primers provided the estimates of nucleated cell counts. The method was immunoSEQ multiplex PCR; TCRdb's version includes in-frame clones alone and lacks a portion of them. V, J and clone size are taken as reported in that table, and D and trimming were inferred from the DNA itself. There are 210,000 or so clones in the sample; roughly 90% occur only once, and roughly 2.4% lies in the top ten. This CDR3 is 13 amino acids long. The germline CDR1 and CDR2 sequences are SQVTM and ANQGSEA. Trimming took off 8 bases at V and 4 bases at J, with 16 bases between the two ends.

The sample consisted of peripheral blood. This chain uses TRBV29-1 with TRBJ2-3, with D perhaps matching TRBD2 (6 bases). This sequence originates from a woman between 50 and 59 years old with acute or convalescent COVID-19. The CDR3 region has the DNA TGCAGCCTCGGAAGCGGGTCTGCAGATACGCAGTATTTT. This sequence encodes CSLGSGSADTQYF.